This T cell receptor beta chain was recorded in a study of PD-1 blockade in mismatch repair-deficient tumors. The CDR3 covers 17 residues. V shed 3 bases, J shed 4 bases, and the junction held 15 bases outside the gene matches. CDR1 is SGHNT, CDR2 YYREEE, per germline (reference sequence). This clone appeared once. The table came from immunoSEQ multiplex PCR; TCRdb's copy has only in-frame clones and leaves some out. The repertoire holds tens of thousands of clones, with 75% to 85% as singletons. The clonotype was recovered from an adult with mismatch repair-deficient cancer. The rearrangement links TRBV5-4 to TRBJ2-7, with 8 nucleotides matching TRBD2. The sample here was peripheral blood, taken 12 weeks after starting pembrolizumab. DNA for the CDR3: TGTGCCAGCAGCTCCGGACCGGGGGCGGGAGGCAGGTACGAGCAGTACTTC. Its translation: CASSSGPGAGGRYEQYF.